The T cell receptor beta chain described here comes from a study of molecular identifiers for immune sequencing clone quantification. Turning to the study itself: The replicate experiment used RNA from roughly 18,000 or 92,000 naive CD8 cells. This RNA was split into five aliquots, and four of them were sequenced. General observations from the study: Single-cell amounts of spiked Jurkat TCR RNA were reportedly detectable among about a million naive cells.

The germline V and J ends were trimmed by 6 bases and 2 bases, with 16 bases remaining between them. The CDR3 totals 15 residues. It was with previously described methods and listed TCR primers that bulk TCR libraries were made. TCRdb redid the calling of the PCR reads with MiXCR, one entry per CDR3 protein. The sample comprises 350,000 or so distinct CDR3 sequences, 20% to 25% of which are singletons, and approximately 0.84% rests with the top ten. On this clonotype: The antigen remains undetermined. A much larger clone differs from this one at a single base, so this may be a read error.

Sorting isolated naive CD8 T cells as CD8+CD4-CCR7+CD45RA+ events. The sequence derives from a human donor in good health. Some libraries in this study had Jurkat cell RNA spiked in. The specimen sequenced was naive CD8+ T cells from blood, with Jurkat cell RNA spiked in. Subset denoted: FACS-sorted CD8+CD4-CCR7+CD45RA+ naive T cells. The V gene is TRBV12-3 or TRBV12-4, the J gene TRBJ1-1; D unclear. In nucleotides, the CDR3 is TGTGCCAGCAGCCCCCTTCTCCGCAGTAACACTGAAGCTTTCTTT. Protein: CASSPLLRSNTEAFF.